This T cell receptor beta chain emerged from a study of persistence of HIV-infected CD4 T cells (dated by TCRdb to about 2020). Study-level background: CMV- and HIV-1 Gag-responding CD4+ T cells were isolated from ART-treated individuals so that antigen-driven clonal expansion of HIV-1-infected cells could be examined. Peripheral blood samples of up to roughly 200 mL were taken at multiple time points, with the exception of a couple of participants who underwent leukapheresis at a single time point. The clonality of all cells in each sorted population was measured by TCRbeta sequencing, and the clonality of infected cells was measured by proviral sequencing. Suppressive ART had been received by participants for a median of roughly 8 years. The TCR cluster analysis across participants included roughly eight participants for CMV and six or seven participants for Gag. What the work shows at the level of the full study, not this receptor alone: Enrichment of degenerate expanded CDR3beta sequences was found in antigen-responding cells, suggesting convergent selection of CD4+ responses to CMV and Gag. Bulk TCR analyses could not be restricted to the rare CMV-responding cells that actually carried HIV-1 proviruses. Few individuals were included in the study, and only a limited range of antigens was tested. Within the same sorted populations, how oligoclonal the TCRs were correlated with how oligoclonal the proviruses were. TCRbeta richness in CMV- and Gag-responding cells was significantly lower than in anti-CD3/anti-CD28-responding cells; CMV-responding cells had higher oligoclonality than CD3/CD28-stimulated and Gag-responding cells.

In the paper's terms, the treatment or condition label means: suppressive antiretroviral therapy. Cells were stimulated with lysates of CMV-infected fibroblasts at 7.5 to 10 ug/mL. Memory CD4+ T cells that did not respond, being CD40L-negative, CD69-negative and CD45RO-high, were sorted as memory populations depleted of antigen-responding cells. HIV-1-infected adults in whom suppressive ART had been started during chronic infection were enrolled as participants. For at least 4 years, participants had undetectable plasma HIV-1 RNA, below 50 copies/mL. To be included, participants needed a CD4+ T cell count above 400 cells/uL and a positive CMV serology. Before stimulation, PBMCs were isolated using density centrifugation and then depleted of CD8+ T cells. CD8-depleted PBMCs were stimulated for more than 15 hours with anti-CD28/CD49d costimulation, CD40-blocking antibody and enfuvirtide to prevent new infections. Cells were sorted on a Beckman Coulter MoFlo Legacy or XDP sorter, with propidium iodide excluding dead cells. The QIAamp DNA Mini Kit was used for genomic DNA extraction from samples above one million cells, and the Quick-DNA Microprep Kit was used otherwise.

The immunoSEQ hsTCRB assay version 4 in survey mode was used to sequence TCRbeta repertoires from genomic DNA. Genomic DNA was diluted to roughly 10 ng/uL, and up to about 1 ug per sample was used for TCRbeta sequencing. Per the authors' processing: TCRbeta data analysis was done in ImmunoSeq Analyzer 3.0, and diversity was calculated on productive nucleotide rearrangements. Using the Immunarch R package, lower-bound TCR diversity was estimated with the improved Chao index and clonality was estimated with the Gini coefficient. When different nucleotide rearrangements encoded the same CDR3beta amino acid sequence, each rearrangement was treated as a distinct clonotype. Differential abundance analysis found TCRbeta sequences that were significantly enriched in antigen-responding cells compared with anti-CD3/anti-CD28-activated cells. GLIPH2 clustered TCRs by predicted peptide-MHC specificity, both within individual participants and across merged participant data sets. TCRdb carries this immuneACCESS record with in-frame sequences only. Its versions omit some clonotypes, under half of them owing to an unresolved V gene in the studies checked, with the rest unexplained. From that table come the V and J calls and clone size; the DNA was used to work out D and trimming. The sample table holds over 30,000 clones, of which roughly 87% were seen once. Roughly 6.7% of the sample goes to the ten largest clones.

Of note for this clone: What antigen it recognizes has not been identified. Base qualities are missing; no much larger clone stands one base away.

CDR1 and CDR2, looked up from the germline V gene, are SGHRS and YFSETQ. Ends trimmed: V by 5 bases, J by 0 bases; bases unmatched to a gene: 5. The CDR3 spans 15 residues, from the cysteine through the phenylalanine. Solely the CDR3 DNA is kept, with 45 bases framed from the first base. The chain couples TRBV5-1 to TRBJ1-3, with 7 junctional bases fitting TRBD1. The specimen comprised CD4+ T cells sorted from PBMCs after approximately 19-hour stimulation, sampled from a patient who received antiretroviral therapy. The meaning of the sample's cell subset or site label: CD40L-CD69- CD45RO-high memory CD4 T cells not responding to CMV lysate. The receptor comes from an adult woman with HIV who was CMV-seropositive. The nucleotide sequence is given as TGCGCCAGCAGTAGACAGGGTGCCTCTGGAAACACCATATATTTT. Its product reads: CASSRQGASGNTIYF.